The following is a T cell receptor beta chain sequence with its context. The antigen remains undetermined. The data belong to a study of cytomegalovirus exposure and HLA in healthy donors. Study findings and constraints: Cytomegalovirus status, reportedly, was diagnosed with high specificity and sensitivity by the classifier.

Trimming pared 5 bases from V and 0 bases from J, leaving 11 bases between. The CDR3 contains 14 residues. From germline, CDR1 is MNHNY and CDR2 SVGAGI (reference sequence). The PCR made use of 60 Vbeta and 13 Jbeta primers. TCRdb's copy holds only in-frame clones and misses some; the assay was immunoSEQ multiplex PCR. The sample has about 84,000 clones; the top ten hold 0.58%. Sequenced material: PBMCs. This chain uses TRBV6-6 with TRBJ2-7, with D maybe TRBD2 (5 bases). The TCR comes from a man aged 50-59 years in good health and CMV-seronegative. CDR3: CASSTSHLSYEQYF. DNA of the CDR3: TGTGCCAGCAGTACTAGTCATCTCTCCTACGAGCAGTACTTC.